The 11 T cell receptor beta chains given below trace back to one sample, sequenced in a study of blood T cell repertoires in COVID-19. Method: immunoSEQ multiplex PCR; TCRdb's copy keeps in-frame clones and lacks some. The data hold roughly 390,000 clones, with approximately 87% observed a single time. The sequencing input was peripheral blood. The receptors derive from a woman in her twenties or thirties with COVID-19, enrolled during active disease.

The V and J genes are TRBV20-1 and TRBJ2-5, with D maybe TRBD1 (5 bases). Trimming took 3 bases from V and 4 from J, leaving 18 bases between them. Germline V gives CDR1 DFQATT, CDR2 SNEGSKA (reference sequence). The CDR3 has 15 amino acids. CDR3 nucleotides: TGCAGTGCTAGTATTAGGCAGGGCATCGGAGAGACCCAGTACTTC. It yields the protein CSASIRQGIGETQYF.

The chain combines TRBV19 with TRBJ2-6; tentatively, D is TRBD1 (5 bases). Trimming shortened V by 10 bases and J by 4 bases, and 11 bases separated the two germline ends. Per germline, CDR1 LNHDA and CDR2 SQIVND (reference sequence). The CDR3 has 13 residues. CDR3 coding DNA: TGTGCCACCAGGGTAGGGGGGGCCAACGTCCTGACTTTC. Translation gives CATRVGGANVLTF. The complete variable domain, with remaining parts taken from reference TRBV19 and TRBJ2-6, reads DGGITQSPKYLFRKEGQNVTLSCEQNLNHDAMYWYRQDPGQGLRLIYYSQIVNDFQKGDIAEGYSVSREKKESFPLTVTSAQKNPTAFYLCATRVGGANVLTFGAGSRLTVL.

This chain uses TRBV11-2 with TRBJ1-4; perhaps TRBD1 as D (6 bases). CDR3 length: 15 amino acids. Between the trimmed V and J ends, which lost 5 bases and 5 bases, there was a span of 15 bases. Germline V gene sequence: CDR1 SGHAT, CDR2 FQNNGV. For the CDR3, the DNA is TGTGCCAGCAGCCCCCGGGGGGCCTTCAATGAAAAACTGTTTTTT. This codes for CASSPRGAFNEKLFF.

This chain joins TRBV5-4 and TRBJ2-3; 7 bases are shared with TRBD2. Germline loops: CDR1 SGHNT, CDR2 YYREEE (reference sequence). This CDR3 spans 14 amino acids. The junction had 7 bases not matched to a gene; V was cut back by 3 bases and J by 6 bases. The CDR3 DNA is TGTGCCAGCAGCTCCTACCTAGCGGCGGATACGCAGTATTTT. Its translation: CASSSYLAADTQYF.

This clone occurred a few times. This chain joins TRBV30 and TRBJ1-1, with D perhaps matching TRBD1 (6 bases). Trimming cost V 2 bases and J 5 bases, with 12 bases left between them. Germline lookup yields CDR1 GTSNPN and CDR2 SVGIG (reference sequence). This CDR3 spans 13 amino acids. The chain's CDR3 is CAWSRGIGTEAFF. CDR3 DNA sequence: TGTGCCTGGAGTAGGGGGATTGGGACTGAAGCTTTCTTT.

The gene calls are TRBV9 and TRBJ1-1; D is possibly TRBD1 (6 bases). The V gene lost 7 bases and the J gene lost 2 bases, with 12 bases spanning the gap. Germline V gene lookup returns CDR1 SGDLS and CDR2 YYNGEE. This CDR3 is 13 amino acids long. The CDR3 nucleotides read TGTGCCAGCCGCGGGGGCGGCAACACTGAAGCTTTCTTT. This encodes CASRGGGNTEAFF.

This chain uses TRBV6-5 with TRBJ2-3; weak D call: TRBD1 (6 bases). The CDR3 is 14 residues long. Trimming took off 11 bases at V and 1 base at J, with 16 bases between the two ends. Germline V CDR1 and CDR2: MNHEY, SVGAGI. This CDR3 is CASNPGAGTDTQYF. The CDR3 nucleotides read TGTGCCTCAAACCCAGGGGCCGGCACAGATACGCAGTATTTT.

CDR3 residues: CASSVAGRDYEQYF. CDR3 sequence (DNA): TGTGCCAGCAGCGTAGCCGGGAGGGATTACGAGCAGTACTTC. J is TRBJ2-7 and V is TRBV9; 8 bases line up with TRBD2. This CDR3 has 14 amino acids. Per the germline V gene, CDR1 is SGDLS and CDR2 is YYNGEE. With 0 bases clipped from V and 4 bases from J, the junction kept 3 bases outside the gene matches.

V gene TRBV19 combines with J gene TRBJ2-6; no clear D. The CDR3 has 15 residues. The V and J ends lost 3 bases and 0 bases respectively, with 6 bases between them. CDR1 LNHDA and CDR2 SQIVND come from the germline V gene (reference sequence). The CDR3 nucleotides are TGTGCCAGTAGTATCAGGCGCTCTGGGGCCAACGTCCTGACTTTC. Protein: CASSIRRSGANVLTF.

The rearrangement uses TRBV28 and TRBJ1-5; perhaps TRBD1 as D (6 bases). Per germline, CDR1 MDHEN and CDR2 SYDVKM. The CDR3 extends over 14 amino acids. The ends were cut back, 6 bases at V and 1 base at J, with 10 bases in the middle. The CDR3, as DNA: TGTGCCAGCAGATATACAGGGAGCAATCAGCCCCAGCATTTT. This codes for CASRYTGSNQPQHF.

CDR3 DNA: TGTGCCAGCAGCCAAGATTGGGGCAGTTCCTACGAGCAGTACTTC. The encoded protein is CASSQDWGSSYEQYF. The gene calls are TRBV4-2 and TRBJ2-7, with D perhaps matching TRBD1 (5 bases). CDR3 size: 15 residues. Germline V gene lookup returns CDR1 LGHNA and CDR2 YNFKEQ. Trimming cost V 0 bases and J 1 base, with 10 bases left between them.